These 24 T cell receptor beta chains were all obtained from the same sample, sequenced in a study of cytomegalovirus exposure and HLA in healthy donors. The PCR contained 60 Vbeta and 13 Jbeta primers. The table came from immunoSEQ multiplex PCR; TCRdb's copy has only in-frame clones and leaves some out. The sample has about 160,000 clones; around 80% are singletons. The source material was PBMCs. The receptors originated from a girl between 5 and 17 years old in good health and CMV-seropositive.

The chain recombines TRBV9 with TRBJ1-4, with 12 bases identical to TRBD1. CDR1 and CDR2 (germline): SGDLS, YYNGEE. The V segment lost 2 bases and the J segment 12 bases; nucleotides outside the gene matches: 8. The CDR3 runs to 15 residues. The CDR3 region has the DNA TGTGCCAGCAGCGTGGCTGGGACAGGGGGCACTGAACTGTTTTTT. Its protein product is CASSVAGTGGTELFF.

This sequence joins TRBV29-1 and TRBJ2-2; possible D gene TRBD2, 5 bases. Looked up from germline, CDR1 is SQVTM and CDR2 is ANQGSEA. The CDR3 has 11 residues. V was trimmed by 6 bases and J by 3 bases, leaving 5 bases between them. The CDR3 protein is CSVDYTGELFF. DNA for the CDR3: TGCAGCGTGGACTACACCGGGGAGCTGTTTTTT.

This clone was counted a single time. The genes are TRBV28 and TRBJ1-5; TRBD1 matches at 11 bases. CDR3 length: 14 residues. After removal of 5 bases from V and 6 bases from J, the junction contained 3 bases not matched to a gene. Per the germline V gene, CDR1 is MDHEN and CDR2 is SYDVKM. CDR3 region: CASSGQGASQPQHF. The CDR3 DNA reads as TGTGCCAGCAGTGGACAGGGGGCGAGTCAGCCCCAGCATTTT.

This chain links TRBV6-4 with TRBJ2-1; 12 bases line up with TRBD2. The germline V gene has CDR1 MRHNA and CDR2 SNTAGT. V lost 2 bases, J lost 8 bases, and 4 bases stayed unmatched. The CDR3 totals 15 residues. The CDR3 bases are TGTGCCAGCAGTGACGGGGCTAGCGGGGGGGATGAGCAGTTCTTC. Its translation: CASSDGASGGDEQFF.

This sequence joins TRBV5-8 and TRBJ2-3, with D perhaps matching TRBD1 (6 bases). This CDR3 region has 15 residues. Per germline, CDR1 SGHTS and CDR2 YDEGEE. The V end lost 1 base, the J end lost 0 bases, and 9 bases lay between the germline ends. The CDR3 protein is CASSLRGISTDTQYF. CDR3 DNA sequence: TGTGCCAGCAGCTTGAGGGGGATTAGCACAGATACGCAGTATTTT.

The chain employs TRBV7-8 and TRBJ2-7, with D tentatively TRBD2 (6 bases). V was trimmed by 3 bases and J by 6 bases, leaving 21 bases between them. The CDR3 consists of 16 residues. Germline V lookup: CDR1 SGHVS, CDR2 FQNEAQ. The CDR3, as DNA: TGTGCCAGCAGCTTTCCCGCCGGGACTGCGGAGGGCGAGCAGTACTTC. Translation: CASSFPAGTAEGEQYF.

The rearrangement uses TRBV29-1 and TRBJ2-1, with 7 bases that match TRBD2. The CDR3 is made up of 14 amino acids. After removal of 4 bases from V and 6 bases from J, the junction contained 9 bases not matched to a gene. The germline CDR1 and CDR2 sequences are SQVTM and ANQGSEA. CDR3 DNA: TGCAGCGTTGGTATCGGACTAGTATCCAATGAGCAGTTCTTC. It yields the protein CSVGIGLVSNEQFF.

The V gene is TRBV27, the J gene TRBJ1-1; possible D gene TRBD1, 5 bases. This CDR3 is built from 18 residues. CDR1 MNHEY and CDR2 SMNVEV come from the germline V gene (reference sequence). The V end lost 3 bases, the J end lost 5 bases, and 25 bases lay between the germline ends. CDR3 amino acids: CASSFLSPIRERRTEAFF. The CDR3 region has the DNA TGTGCCAGCAGTTTCCTTAGCCCGATCAGGGAAAGAAGGACTGAAGCTTTCTTT.

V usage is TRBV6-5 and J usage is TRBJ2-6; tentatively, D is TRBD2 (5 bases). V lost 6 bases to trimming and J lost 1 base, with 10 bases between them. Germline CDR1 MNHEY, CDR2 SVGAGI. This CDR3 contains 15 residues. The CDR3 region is CASSTGLSGANVLTF. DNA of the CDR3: TGTGCCAGCAGCACCGGACTTTCTGGGGCCAACGTCCTGACTTTC.

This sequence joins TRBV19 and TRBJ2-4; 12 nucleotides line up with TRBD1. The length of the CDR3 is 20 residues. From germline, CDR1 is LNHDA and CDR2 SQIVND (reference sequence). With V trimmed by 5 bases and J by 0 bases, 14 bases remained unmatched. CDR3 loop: CASSSVYRDRGRIAKNIQYF. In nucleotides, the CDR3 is TGTGCCAGTAGTTCAGTATACCGGGACAGGGGGCGGATAGCCAAAAACATTCAGTACTTC.

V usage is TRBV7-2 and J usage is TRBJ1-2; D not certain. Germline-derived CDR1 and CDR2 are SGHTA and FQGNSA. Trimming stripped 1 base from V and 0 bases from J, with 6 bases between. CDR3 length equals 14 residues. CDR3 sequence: CASSLVAANYGYTF. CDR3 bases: TGTGCCAGCAGCTTAGTTGCAGCTAACTATGGCTACACCTTC.

CDR3 sequence (DNA): TGTGCCAGCAGCGTAGGGGCCGGACTAGCGGGATCTCAAGAGACCCAGTACTTC. Translation: CASSVGAGLAGSQETQYF. The V call is TRBV9, the J call TRBJ2-5; TRBD2 aligns across 12 bases. Germline trimming cut 0 bases from V and 2 bases from J; bases unmatched to any gene: 8. Looked up from germline, CDR1 is SGDLS and CDR2 is YYNGEE. CDR3 length: 18 residues.

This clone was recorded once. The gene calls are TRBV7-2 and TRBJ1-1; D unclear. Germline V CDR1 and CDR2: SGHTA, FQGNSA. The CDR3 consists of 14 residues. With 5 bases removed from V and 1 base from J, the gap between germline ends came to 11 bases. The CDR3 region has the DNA TGTGCCAGCAGCAAACTACACCCGAACACTGAAGCTTTCTTT. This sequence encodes CASSKLHPNTEAFF.

The CDR3 region is CASSGGLALYNEQFF. In nucleotides, the CDR3 is TGTGCCAGCAGCGGGGGACTAGCCCTATACAATGAGCAGTTCTTC. This chain uses TRBV6-5 with TRBJ2-1; 9 positions match TRBD2. CDR3 length: 15 amino acids. The trim removed 6 bases at V and 4 bases at J, leaving 7 bases unmatched. Germline assignment: CDR1 MNHEY and CDR2 SVGAGI.

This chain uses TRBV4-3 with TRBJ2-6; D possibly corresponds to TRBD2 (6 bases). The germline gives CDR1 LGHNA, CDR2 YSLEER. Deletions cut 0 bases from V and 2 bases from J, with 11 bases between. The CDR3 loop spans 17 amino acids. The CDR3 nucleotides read TGCGCCAGCAGCCAAGATGTTGCGGGGCCTGGGGCCAACGTCCTGACTTTC. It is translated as CASSQDVAGPGANVLTF.

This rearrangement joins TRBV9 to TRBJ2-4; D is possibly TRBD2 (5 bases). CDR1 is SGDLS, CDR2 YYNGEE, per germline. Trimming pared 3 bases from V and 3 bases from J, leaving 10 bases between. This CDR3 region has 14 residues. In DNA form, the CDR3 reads TGTGCCAGCAGCGGTCGGGGTGGCAAAAACATTCAGTACTTC. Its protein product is CASSGRGGKNIQYF.

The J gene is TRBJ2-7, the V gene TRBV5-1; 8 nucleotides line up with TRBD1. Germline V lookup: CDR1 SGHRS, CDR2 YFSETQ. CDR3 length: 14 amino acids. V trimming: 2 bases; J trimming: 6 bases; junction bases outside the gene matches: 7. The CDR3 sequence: CASSFQQGESEQYF. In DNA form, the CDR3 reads TGCGCCAGCAGCTTCCAACAGGGGGAATCCGAGCAGTACTTC.

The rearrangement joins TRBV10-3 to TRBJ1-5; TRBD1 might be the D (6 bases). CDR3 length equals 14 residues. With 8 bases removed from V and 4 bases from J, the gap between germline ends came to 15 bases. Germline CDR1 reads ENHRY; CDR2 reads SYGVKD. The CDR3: CAIGRGARNQPQHF. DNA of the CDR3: TGTGCCATCGGGAGGGGGGCGAGAAATCAGCCCCAGCATTTT.

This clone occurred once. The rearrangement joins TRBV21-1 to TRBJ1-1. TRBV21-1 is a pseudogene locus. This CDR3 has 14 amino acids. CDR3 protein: CASSKKGANTEAFF. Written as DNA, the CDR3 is TGTGCCAGCAGCAAAAAGGGAGCGAACACTGAAGCTTTCTTT.

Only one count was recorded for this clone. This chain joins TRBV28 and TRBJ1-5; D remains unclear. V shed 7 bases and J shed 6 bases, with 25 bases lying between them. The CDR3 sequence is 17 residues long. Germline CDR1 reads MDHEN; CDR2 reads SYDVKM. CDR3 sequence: CASTTRAGLMVGQPQHF. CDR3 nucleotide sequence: TGTGCCAGCACCACCCGCGCGGGGTTAATGGTCGGTCAGCCCCAGCATTTT.

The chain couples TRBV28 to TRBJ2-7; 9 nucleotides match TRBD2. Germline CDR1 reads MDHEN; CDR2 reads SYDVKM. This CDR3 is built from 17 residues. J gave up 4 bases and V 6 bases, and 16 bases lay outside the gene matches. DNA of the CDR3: TGTGCCAGCAGCCCCTTCCTCGCGGCTAGCGGGGATTACGAGCAGTACTTC. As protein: CASSPFLAASGDYEQYF.

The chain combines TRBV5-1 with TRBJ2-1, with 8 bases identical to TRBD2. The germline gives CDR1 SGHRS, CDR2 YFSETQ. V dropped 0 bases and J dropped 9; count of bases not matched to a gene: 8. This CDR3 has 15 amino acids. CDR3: CASSLEGTSVGEQFF. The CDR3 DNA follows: TGCGCCAGCAGCTTGGAAGGGACTAGTGTTGGTGAGCAGTTCTTC.

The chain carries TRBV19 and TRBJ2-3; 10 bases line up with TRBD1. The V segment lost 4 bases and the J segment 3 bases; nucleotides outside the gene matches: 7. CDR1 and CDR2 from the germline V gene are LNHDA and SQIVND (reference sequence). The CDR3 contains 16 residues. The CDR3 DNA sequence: TGTGCCAGTAGTAAGTTCCGGGACAGGGGTACAGATACGCAGTATTTT. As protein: CASSKFRDRGTDTQYF.

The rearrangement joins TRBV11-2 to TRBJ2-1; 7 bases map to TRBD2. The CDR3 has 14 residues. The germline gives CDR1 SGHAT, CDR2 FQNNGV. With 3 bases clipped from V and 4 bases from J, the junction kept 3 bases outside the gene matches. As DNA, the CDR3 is TGTGCCAGCAGCTTCCGGGAGGCTTACAATGAGCAGTTCTTC. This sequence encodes CASSFREAYNEQFF.